A single sample gave rise to the 15 T cell receptor beta chains below, sequenced in a study of blood T cell repertoires in COVID-19. The data were produced by immunoSEQ multiplex PCR, yet TCRdb's version contains in-frame clones alone and is incomplete. The data contain a few hundred thousand clones, 86% of them singletons. The sample comprised PBMCs or T cells enriched from blood (not recorded which). The source is a man between 40 and 49 years old who had recovered from COVID-19.

The V and J genes are TRBV7-8 and TRBJ2-7, with D maybe TRBD2 (6 bases). CDR3 length: 16 residues. V lost 5 bases to trimming and J lost 3 bases, with 20 bases between them. Per germline, CDR1 SGHVS and CDR2 FQNEAQ. CDR3 amino acids: CASSIPLARGSYEQYF. CDR3 DNA sequence: TGTGCCAGCAGCATACCACTCGCGCGGGGAAGCTACGAGCAGTACTTC.

The V call is TRBV4-1, the J call TRBJ1-2; D is possibly TRBD1 (6 bases). The CDR3 loop spans 14 amino acids. Trimming left V 1 base short and J 3 bases short, with 9 bases between. Per germline, CDR1 MGHRA and CDR2 YSYEKL. Here the CDR3 reads CASSQGTADYGYTF. The DNA for the CDR3 is TGCGCCAGCAGCCAAGGGACAGCTGACTATGGCTACACCTTC.

The rearrangement links TRBV2 to TRBJ1-2, with a weak D call TRBD1 (5 bases). The CDR3 extends over 13 amino acids. Looked up from germline, CDR1 is SNHLY and CDR2 is FYNNEI. Trimming removed 5 bases at V and 6 bases at J, with 13 bases between. CDR3 in amino acids: CASSQGFRDGYTF. Here the CDR3 DNA reads TGTGCCAGCAGTCAGGGTTTCAGGGATGGCTACACCTTC.

This chain joins TRBV7-2 and TRBJ2-7, with 11 bases fitting TRBD1. Germline V gene lookup returns CDR1 SGHTA and CDR2 FQGNSA. Unmatched junction bases numbered 4, after V lost 3 bases and J lost 6 bases. There are 14 residues in the CDR3. The CDR3: CASSFFGTGGEQYF. In nucleotides, the CDR3 is TGTGCCAGCAGCTTTTTCGGGACAGGGGGCGAGCAGTACTTC.

The CDR3 region has the DNA TGTGCCAGCAGCTCTCCTATCGCGAATTCACCCCTCCACTTT. Encoded protein: CASSSPIANSPLHF. This chain links TRBV7-2 with TRBJ1-6; D unclear. The CDR3 sequence is 14 residues long. Germline CDR1 is SGHTA and CDR2 is FQGNSA. V lost 4 bases and J 7 bases, leaving 11 bases between the germline ends.

The CDR3 loop is CASSAEGGQGASDTQYF. CDR3 bases: TGTGCCAGTAGTGCCGAAGGGGGACAGGGGGCTTCAGATACGCAGTATTTT. The V call is TRBV19, the J call TRBJ2-3; 12 positions match TRBD1. V gave up 5 bases and J gave up 4 bases; unmatched junction bases: 10. The CDR3 runs 17 residues. Germline V gene data show CDR1 as LNHDA and CDR2 as SQIVND (reference sequence).

This chain joins TRBV6-6 and TRBJ1-6; 8 nucleotides agree with TRBD1. V lost 5 bases and J lost 9; bases outside the gene matches: 12. Germline loops: CDR1 MNHNY, CDR2 SVGAGI (reference sequence). This CDR3 has 16 amino acids. This CDR3 is CASSPARGQGVSPLHF. In nucleotides, the CDR3 is TGTGCCAGCAGTCCCGCTCGCGGACAGGGAGTTTCACCCCTCCACTTT.

This clone has only one observation. V usage is TRBV5-1 and J usage is TRBJ2-3; D gene uncertain. The CDR3 length is 14 residues. Germline assignment: CDR1 SGHRS and CDR2 YFSETQ. The V end lost 0 bases, the J end lost 4 bases, and 9 bases lay between the germline ends. For the CDR3, the DNA is TGCGCCAGCAGCTTGGCCAACACAGCAGATACGCAGTATTTT. Residues: CASSLANTADTQYF.

The chain is built from TRBV7-2 and TRBJ2-2; D perhaps matches TRBD2 (7 bases). V lost 5 bases, J lost 5 bases, and 15 bases lay in between. The CDR3 totals 15 residues. CDR1 is SGHTA and CDR2 is FQGNSA in the germline V gene. The chain's CDR3 is CASSPPGGETGELFF. CDR3 nucleotide sequence: TGTGCCAGCAGCCCGCCGGGGGGCGAAACCGGGGAGCTGTTTTTT.

The chain links TRBV6-2 or TRBV6-3 to TRBJ1-2; TRBD1 is a possible D gene (6 bases). Germline V gives CDR1 MNHEY, CDR2 SVGEGT. Trimming stripped 2 bases from V and 3 bases from J, with 13 bases between. This CDR3 region has 15 residues. The CDR3 reads CASSYVAGAHYGYTF. Written as DNA, the CDR3 is TGTGCCAGCAGTTACGTTGCAGGGGCGCACTATGGCTACACCTTC.

This chain links TRBV20-1 with TRBJ1-1, with a possible D match to TRBD1 (6 bases). The CDR3 is 14 amino acids. From germline, CDR1 is DFQATT and CDR2 SNEGSKA (reference sequence). Trimming shortened V by 3 bases and J by 0 bases, and 11 bases separated the two germline ends. The chain's CDR3 is CSASGGPVNTEAFF. CDR3 nucleotides: TGCAGTGCTAGTGGGGGGCCTGTGAACACTGAAGCTTTCTTT.

J is TRBJ2-1 and V is TRBV15; the D gene is possibly TRBD2 (6 bases). The V gene's germline CDR1 is LNHNV and CDR2 YYDKDF (reference sequence). V was shortened by 1 base and J by 6 bases, with 7 bases between the two germline ends. The CDR3 runs 13 residues. CDR3 in amino acids: CATSRGRVNEQFF. The CDR3 DNA follows: TGTGCCACCAGCAGAGGGAGGGTCAATGAGCAGTTCTTC. The variable domain in full, with the rest retrieved from reference TRBV15 and TRBJ2-1, is DAMVIQNPRYQVTQFGKPVTLSCSQTLNHNVMYWYQQKSSQAPKLLFHYYDKDFNNEADTPDNFQSRRPNTSFCFLDIRSPGLGDTAMYLCATSRGRVNEQFFGPGTRLTVL.

The V call is TRBV3-1 (or the pseudogene TRBV3-2), the J call TRBJ2-7; TRBD1 matches 7 bases. The CDR3 spans 13 residues. The V gene end was trimmed by 3 bases and the J gene end by 2 bases; junction bases not matched to a gene: 1. Germline lookup yields CDR1 LGHDT and CDR2 YNNKEL (reference sequence). CDR3 in amino acids: CASSQQGAYEQYF. The CDR3 region has the DNA TGTGCCAGCAGCCAGCAGGGGGCCTACGAGCAGTACTTC.

This chain joins TRBV19 and TRBJ2-1; 9 positions match TRBD2. Trimming removed 1 base from V and 4 bases from J; junction bases left unmatched: 2. Germline CDR1 is LNHDA and CDR2 is SQIVND (reference sequence). The CDR3 consists of 15 residues. CDR3 DNA: TGTGCCAGTAGTATAGCCCTAGCGGGGTACAATGAGCAGTTCTTC. Protein: CASSIALAGYNEQFF.

Here the CDR3 DNA reads TGTGCCAGCAGCTTAGTGGGCACAGCCTACGAGCAGTACTTC. Protein product: CASSLVGTAYEQYF. The rearrangement uses TRBV7-2 and TRBJ2-7; D gene ambiguous. The CDR3 sequence is 14 residues long. The germline gives CDR1 SGHTA, CDR2 FQGNSA. V lost 1 base to trimming and J lost 2 bases, with 9 bases between them.